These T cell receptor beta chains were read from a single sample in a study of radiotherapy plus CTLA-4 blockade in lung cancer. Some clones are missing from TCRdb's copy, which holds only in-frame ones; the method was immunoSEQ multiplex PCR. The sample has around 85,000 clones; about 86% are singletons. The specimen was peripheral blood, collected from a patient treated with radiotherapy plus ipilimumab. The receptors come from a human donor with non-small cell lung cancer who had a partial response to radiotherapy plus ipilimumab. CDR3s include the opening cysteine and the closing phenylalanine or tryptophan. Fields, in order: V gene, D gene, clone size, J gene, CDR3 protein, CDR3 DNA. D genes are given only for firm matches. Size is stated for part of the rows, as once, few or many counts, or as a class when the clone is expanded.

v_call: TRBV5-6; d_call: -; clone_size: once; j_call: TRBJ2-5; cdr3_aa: CASSLGIGQQETQYF; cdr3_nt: TGTGCCAGCAGCTTGGGTATTGGCCAACAAGAGACCCAGTACTTC
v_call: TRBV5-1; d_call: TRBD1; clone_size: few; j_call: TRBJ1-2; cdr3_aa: CASSSDLGGATYGYTF; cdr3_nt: TGCGCCAGCAGCTCTGATCTAGGGGGCGCAACCTATGGCTACACCTTC
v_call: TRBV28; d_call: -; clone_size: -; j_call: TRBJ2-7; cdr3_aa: CASSLMTLRRYEQYF; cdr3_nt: TGTGCCAGCAGTTTGATGACATTACGTCGTTACGAGCAGTACTTC
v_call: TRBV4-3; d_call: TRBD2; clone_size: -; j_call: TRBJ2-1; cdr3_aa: CASSQLAGGNNEQFF; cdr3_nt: TGCGCCAGCAGCCAGCTAGCGGGAGGGAACAATGAGCAGTTCTTC
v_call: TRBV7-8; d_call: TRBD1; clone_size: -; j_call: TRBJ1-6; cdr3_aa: CASSLEDRGRGSPLHF; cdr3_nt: TGTGCCAGCAGCTTAGAGGACAGGGGGCGCGGTTCACCCCTCCACTTT
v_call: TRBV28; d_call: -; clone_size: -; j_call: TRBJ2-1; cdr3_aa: CASSLPLGGNEQFF; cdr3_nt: TGTGCCAGCAGTTTACCCCTGGGGGGCAATGAGCAGTTCTTC
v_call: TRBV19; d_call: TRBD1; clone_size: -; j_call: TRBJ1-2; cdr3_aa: CASSRQGSYGHTF; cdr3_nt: TGTGCCAGTAGTAGACAGGGGTCCTATGGCCACACCTTC
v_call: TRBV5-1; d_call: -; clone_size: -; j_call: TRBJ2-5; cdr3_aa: CASSLLGGPGETQYF; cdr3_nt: TGCGCCAGCAGCTTGTTGGGGGGGCCGGGGGAGACCCAGTACTTC
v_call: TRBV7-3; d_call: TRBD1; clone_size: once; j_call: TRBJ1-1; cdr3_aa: CASSSRGATEAFF; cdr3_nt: TGTGCCAGCAGTTCCAGGGGGGCCACTGAAGCTTTCTTT
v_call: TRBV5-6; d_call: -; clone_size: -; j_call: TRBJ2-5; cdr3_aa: CASSPRQGAAGRPWETQYF; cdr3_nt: TGTGCCAGCAGCCCACGACAGGGCGCTGCGGGGAGGCCGTGGGAGACCCAGTACTTC
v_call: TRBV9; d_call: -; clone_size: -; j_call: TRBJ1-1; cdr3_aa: CASSVRTEMNTEAFF; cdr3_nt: TGTGCCAGCAGCGTCCGGACAGAAATGAACACTGAAGCTTTCTTT
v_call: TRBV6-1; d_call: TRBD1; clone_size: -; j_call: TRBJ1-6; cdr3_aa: CASRSGQGAGSPLHF; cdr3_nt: TGTGCCAGCAGATCCGGACAGGGGGCAGGCTCACCCCTCCACTTT
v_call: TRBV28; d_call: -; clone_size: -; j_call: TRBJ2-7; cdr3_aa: CASMNLLGSGDEQYF; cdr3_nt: TGTGCCAGCATGAACTTACTCGGGTCCGGGGACGAGCAGTACTTC
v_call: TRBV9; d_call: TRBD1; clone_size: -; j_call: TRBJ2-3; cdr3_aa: CASSVDVGQGAQDTQYF; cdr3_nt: TGTGCCAGCAGCGTTGATGTTGGACAGGGGGCGCAAGATACGCAGTATTTT
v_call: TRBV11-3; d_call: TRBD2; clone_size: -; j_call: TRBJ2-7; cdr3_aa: CASSPTGTSGAYEQYF; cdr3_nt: TGTGCCAGCAGCCCGACCGGGACTAGCGGAGCCTACGAGCAGTACTTC
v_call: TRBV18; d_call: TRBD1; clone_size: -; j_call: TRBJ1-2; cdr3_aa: CASSPDGQVELYGYTF; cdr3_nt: TGTGCCAGCTCACCCGACGGACAGGTCGAGTTGTATGGCTACACCTTC